This T cell receptor (beta chain) emerged from a study of regulatory T cells in long-lasting Graves disease (dated by TCRdb to the early 2020s). Regarding the complete study: In the newly diagnosed Graves' disease group, patients had been taking antithyroid drugs for less than 3 months. Persistent Graves' disease patients were compared with newly diagnosed Graves' disease patients by peripheral blood TCR sequencing and RNA sequencing. The study took place in China and was registered as a clinical trial. A total of roughly 33 samples were covered by TCR sequencing, comprising approximately 13 persistent and some 20 newly diagnosed Graves' disease patients. The full study reports these points: Sequencing and analysis were restricted to the TCR beta chain. Only peripheral blood was studied, because thyroid tissue, the primary lesion, was inaccessible. TRBV28, TRBJ1-2 and TRBJ2-5 were preferentially used in persistent disease, while TRBV20-1 and TRBJ2-1 were favored in newly diagnosed disease. Persistent patients shared more public clonotypes among themselves (more than 2,500) than newly diagnosed patients did (over 900). The authors acknowledged the small sample size as a limitation that may reduce accuracy. Persistent Graves' disease patients showed lower TCR Shannon entropy and fewer highly expanded clones than newly diagnosed patients, suggesting clonal expansion.

This clonotype came up many times. The target of this receptor is not known. The sample holds no much larger clone one base away, and base qualities are not on file. This specimen's time point label, per the study, means: newly diagnosed GD, antithyroid drugs for less than 3 months. For both TCR sequencing and RNA sequencing, RNA was extracted from PBMCs in TRIzol. The diagnosis of Graves' disease followed American Thyroid Association guidelines. Patients were recruited from an endocrinology department in Xi'an, China. Each patient gave approximately 8.8 milliliters of peripheral blood, collected in an EDTA anticoagulant tube. Ficoll Paque Plus density gradient separation was used to isolate PBMCs, and no additional T cell sorting was done. An Agilent 2100 Bioanalyzer and agarose gel were used to check RNA quality, while a NanoDrop 2000 measured RNA concentration. From the germline V gene, CDR1 is SGHVS and CDR2 is FQNEAQ. At the junction V is shortened by 5 bases and J by 4 bases, with 21 bases in between. Counted from cysteine to phenylalanine, this CDR3 has 16 amino acids. Only CDR3 DNA is held: 48 bases, read in frame from base 1.

To prepare the library, multiplex PCR was applied. The sequencing machine was an Illumina HiSeq 4000. TCR beta libraries were built with iRepertoire HTBI primers and Arm-PCR amplification of CDR3 regions. Gel purification was performed on PCR products prior to sequencing. The source study handled its data this way. A total of 62 TRBV and some 15 TRBJ segments were identified across samples and were used for gene usage analysis of CDR3 amino acid clonotypes. Filtered high-quality paired reads were merged into contigs using COPE and FqMerger. Contigs were aligned with BLAST to IMGT TRBV, TRBD and TRBJ reference genes, and CDR3 was defined per IMGT. Highly expanded clones were defined as clonotypes with a frequency above 0.1%. Repertoire diversity was measured by Shannon entropy, and V-J evenness by the Gini coefficient. A clonotype was considered public if more than one individual shared it. TCRdb redid the processing of the public reads, applying fastp at Q25 and MiXCR, and retained in-frame beta chains. Duplicate CDR3 protein sequences are folded into a single record with the most common DNA and genes. Clone size and V and J calls follow TCRdb, not the original study. The sample contains more than 400,000 distinct CDR3 sequences, around 15% of them found a single time. The top ten clones comprise 12% of the sample.

These data also featured in a second study, about T cells in Graves' hyperthyroidism and ophthalmopathy. The second study's authors report: Stable Graves' hyperthyroidism was defined as no progression to ophthalmopathy during 18 months of follow-up. Hyperthyroidism patients were newly diagnosed, had a disease duration of under 2 months, and were aged 18 to 65 years. Exclusion was applied to patients with uncontrolled infections, other autoimmune diseases, pregnancy or lactation. Diagnoses were established on the basis of clinical symptoms, serum thyroxine and TRAb, thyroid ultrasound, and orbital computed tomography. The first round of RT-PCR for the TCR CDR3 was performed with the HTBI primer set and the Qiagen OneStep RT-PCR kit. Most expanded thyroid clonotypes (frequency above 0.001) were also detected in blood, suggesting blood repertoires may reflect thyroid immune responses. Ophthalmopathy was separated from stable hyperthyroidism by a 13 V-J signature model, with approximately 89% sensitivity and roughly 84% specificity obtained in cross-validation and 80%/75% obtained in testing. In validation, the model predicted progression to ophthalmopathy a median of roughly 6.2 months before onset, with approximately 71% sensitivity and about 75% specificity. TCR V-J signatures able to tell the groups apart were searched for in a discovery cohort of 95 or so patients, of whom more than 40 had Graves' ophthalmopathy and roughly 58 had stable Graves' hyperthyroidism. Whether ophthalmopathy could be predicted prospectively was tested in an independent validation cohort made up of fewer than 20 hyperthyroidism patients plus 17 patients who later progressed to ophthalmopathy. The roughly 90 discovery patients were divided at random into training and test sets in a 7:3 ratio. Thyroid tissue and blood T-cell repertoires from several Graves' hyperthyroidism patients were also compared in the study. Following sampling, methimazole starting at 30 mg daily was given to hyperthyroidism patients, and high-dose intravenous methylprednisolone was given to ophthalmopathy patients. A second multiplex PCR round built the libraries, followed by size selection and purification. Libraries were sequenced paired-end with 100 bp reads on an Illumina HiSeq2000. Raw data were processed with SOAPnuke, discarding reads with adapters, uncalled bases, mean Phred below 15, or no exact constant-primer or identifier match. High-quality paired reads were merged with COPE v1.2.5, and unique nucleotide sequences were defined as clonotypes. MiTCR v1.1 was used to align clonotypes to the IMGT TRBV, TRBD and TRBJ reference segments. Analysis was restricted to V-J combinations with a frequency above 0.0001, which covered approximately 99% of repertoires. The TCS score was defined as the ratio of F50 (clonal expansion) to E x V (chaos), calculated using BLOSUM62-based TCRdist between CDR3 peptides within each V-J. Welch's t-statistics and random forest reduced several hundred V-J features to under 15, which were used in a naive Bayes classifier (R e1071). Sample size was not statistically predetermined, and investigators were not blinded to group allocation. TCR Vbeta CDR3 sequencing of 120 to 150 peripheral blood samples (over 40 ophthalmopathy, roughly 72 hyperthyroidism and some 17 progressor patients) is reported in the paper.

This specimen consisted of peripheral blood mononuclear cells (PBMCs), obtained at new diagnosis, from a patient treated with antithyroid drugs. Recombination connected TRBV7-8 to TRBJ2-7; the D gene may be TRBD1 or TRBD2, since each aligns over 7 bases. The receptor was isolated from a man aged 35-49 years with Graves disease. Donor details come from another sample of the same person, matched by shared clones. Here the CDR3 is given as CASSPAGGGRGYEQYF. The nucleotide sequence reads as follows: TGTGCCAGCAGCCCCGCAGGGGGGGGGCGGGGGTACGAGCAGTACTTC.